This TCR beta chain was profiled in a study of cytomegalovirus exposure and HLA in healthy donors. Germline trimming cut 0 bases from V and 3 bases from J; bases unmatched to any gene: 5. Per germline, CDR1 SGDLS and CDR2 YYNGEE. This CDR3 comprises 15 residues. Findings and limits, study-wide: Analysis was carried out at a later point, and it linked a missense DCLRE1C variant to TCR beta V- and J-gene trimming. In a later analysis, HLA-C alleles had the fewest associated TCRs, DRB1 alleles the most. For most TCR beta V segments, an earlier analysis put the productive rate at about 90% or about 30% of the time.

PCR amplification relied on 60 Vbeta primers (plus 13 Jbeta primers). Methods used by the authors: An analysis that came later counted some 81 million unique TCR beta chains, approximately 10 million shared. The repertoire was sequenced with immunoSEQ multiplex PCR; TCRdb's copy has only in-frame clones and lacks some. V and J calls plus clone size are reproduced from that table; the DNA served to infer D and trimming. The data show tens of thousands of clones, under 80% seen once. Comment on this clone: Its cognate antigen is unknown.

The rearrangement links TRBV9 to TRBJ2-7; TRBD2 matches 8 bases. The source of this sequence is a male donor in good health and CMV-seropositive. Sequenced sample: PBMCs. For the CDR3, the DNA is TGTGCCAGCAGCGTAGGGGTAGCGGGGATCTACGAGCAGTACTTC. Its protein is CASSVGVAGIYEQYF.